One sample yielded the 24 T cell receptor beta chains listed below, sequenced in a study of PD-1 blockade in classical Hodgkin lymphoma. Clones were read by immunoSEQ multiplex PCR, and TCRdb kept only the in-frame ones, dropping some. The sample records tens of thousands of clones, around nine tenths being singletons. Every single patient, without exception, relapsed after autologous stem cell transplantation, and brentuximab vedotin exposure varied. Sample: peripheral blood mononuclear cells (PBMCs), taken at baseline. These receptors were taken from a human donor with classical Hodgkin lymphoma.

The chain is built from TRBV28 and TRBJ2-1; TRBD2 matches 14 bases. Germline CDR1 is MDHEN and CDR2 is SYDVKM. Germline trimming cut 3 bases from V and 15 bases from J; bases unmatched to any gene: 10. This CDR3 has 15 residues. CDR3 protein: CASSLRTSGRIPPFF. CDR3 bases: TGTGCCAGCAGTTTGCGGACTAGCGGGAGGATCCCCCCGTTCTTC.

Remarks on this clone: Other DNA variants within this sample encode the same CDR3. The V call is TRBV28, the J call TRBJ1-1; D is possibly TRBD1 (5 bases). The CDR3 runs 16 residues. Germline V CDR1 and CDR2: MDHEN, SYDVKM. V was trimmed by 3 bases and J by 5 bases, leaving 19 bases between them. CDR3 sequence (DNA): TGTGCCAGCAGTTTTTTCGGTCTTTCGGGGGGGACTGAAGCTTTCTTT. It specifies CASSFFGLSGGTEAFF.

This sequence joins TRBV28 and TRBJ1-2, with 7 bases fitting TRBD1. Trimming at V came to 1 base and at J to 10 bases, leaving 9 bases not matched to a gene. The CDR3 runs to 14 residues. Germline V gives CDR1 MDHEN, CDR2 SYDVKM. This chain's CDR3 is CASSLYHSGGPYTF. In DNA form, the CDR3 reads TGTGCCAGCAGTTTATACCATTCAGGGGGTCCCTACACCTTC.

CDR3 DNA: TGTGCCAGCAGCTTAAGAGGAAGCGGCGCAGATACGCAGTATTTT. Its protein is CASSLRGSGADTQYF. J is TRBJ2-3 and V is TRBV7-3, with D maybe TRBD2 (5 bases). The germline gives CDR1 SGHTA, CDR2 FQGTGA. The CDR3 covers 15 residues. The V gene lost 1 base and the J gene lost 4 bases, with 12 bases spanning the gap. Full variable domain (missing parts from reference TRBV7-3 and TRBJ2-3): GAGVSQTPSNKVTEKGKYVELRCDPISGHTALYWYRQSLGQGPEFLIYFQGTGAADDSGLPNDRFFAVRPEGSVSTLKIQRTERGDSAVYLCASSLRGSGADTQYFGPGTRLTVL.

The rearrangement links TRBV27 to TRBJ2-7, with 14 positions matching TRBD2. CDR1 is MNHEY and CDR2 is SMNVEV in the germline V gene (reference sequence). This CDR3 is 18 amino acids long. V lost 5 bases to trimming and J lost 2 bases; unmatched junction nucleotides: 11. The CDR3 spells CASSLGPGLAGVAYEQYF. The CDR3 DNA follows: TGTGCCAGCAGTCTGGGACCGGGACTAGCGGGAGTAGCCTACGAGCAGTACTTC.

The chain has TRBV7-9 and TRBJ1-3; 9 nucleotides line up with TRBD1. V lost 3 bases and J lost 4; bases outside the gene matches: 1. Germline values: CDR1 SEHNR, CDR2 FQNEAQ (reference sequence). The length of the CDR3 is 14 residues. CDR3 coding DNA: TGTGCCAGCAGCTTCGGACAGGGGGGAAACACCATATATTTT. This sequence encodes CASSFGQGGNTIYF.

Only one count was recorded for this clone. The rearrangement links TRBV5-1 to TRBJ2-3; 9 bases match TRBD1. V shed 6 bases, J shed 2 bases, and the junction held 16 bases outside the gene matches. The CDR3 is 18 amino acids. Germline values: CDR1 SGHRS, CDR2 YFSETQ. The CDR3 region has the DNA TGCGCCAGCAATCAGCGGGGACAGGGATTGGGGTACACAGATACGCAGTATTTT. Residues: CASNQRGQGLGYTDTQYF.

This chain links TRBV4-1 with TRBJ1-4, with D uncertain. This CDR3 is 17 amino acids long. Germline V gene lookup returns CDR1 MGHRA and CDR2 YSYEKL. V was pared by 1 base and J by 7 bases, with 19 bases between. The CDR3 nucleotides are TGCGCCAGCAGCCAAGTAGGACTAATGCGGCTAGGTGAAAAACTGTTTTTT. Its protein product is CASSQVGLMRLGEKLFF.

This chain links TRBV27 with TRBJ2-1; D call uncertain. Germline lookup yields CDR1 MNHEY and CDR2 SMNVEV (reference sequence). This CDR3 has 13 amino acids. V lost 5 bases and J 3 bases, leaving 8 bases between the germline ends. The CDR3 DNA sequence: TGTGCCAGCAGTGTGCGGAACTACAATGAGCAGTTCTTC. It yields the protein CASSVRNYNEQFF.

V usage is TRBV18 and J usage is TRBJ2-1; 10 bases agree with TRBD2. V dropped 5 bases and J dropped 4; count of bases not matched to a gene: 5. This CDR3 is 15 amino acids long. Looked up from germline, CDR1 is KGHSH and CDR2 is LQKENI. The CDR3 reads CASSRLAGDYNEQFF. CDR3 nucleotide sequence: TGTGCCAGCTCAAGGCTAGCGGGGGATTACAATGAGCAGTTCTTC.

CDR3 sequence: CASSYRDRPHEQYF. The CDR3 bases are TGTGCCAGCAGCTACCGGGACAGGCCCCACGAGCAGTACTTC. The chain carries TRBV7-9 and TRBJ2-7; 8 nucleotides line up with TRBD1. Germline V lookup: CDR1 SEHNR, CDR2 FQNEAQ (reference sequence). The CDR3 is made up of 14 amino acids. V was clipped by 4 bases and J by 5 bases; unmatched bases: 7.

The chain is built from TRBV6-5 and TRBJ2-2, with 8 bases aligning to TRBD2. V was pared by 6 bases and J by 2 bases, with 5 bases of the junction left unmatched. The CDR3 is made up of 15 amino acids. CDR1 MNHEY and CDR2 SVGAGI come from the germline V gene. The CDR3 bases are TGTGCCAGCAGGGAGACTAGCGAAAACACCGGGGAGCTGTTTTTT. Translation gives CASRETSENTGELFF.

V is TRBV27 and J is TRBJ2-2; D gene uncertain. The CDR3 has 13 residues. CDR1 is MNHEY, CDR2 SMNVEV, per germline (reference sequence). Trimming took off 7 bases at V and 2 bases at J, with 8 bases between the two ends. The CDR3 loop is CASIGLNTGELFF. CDR3 sequence (DNA): TGTGCCAGCATCGGGCTCAACACCGGGGAGCTGTTTTTT.

The gene calls are TRBV6-6 and TRBJ2-7; D might be TRBD1 (5 bases). CDR1 MNHNY and CDR2 SVGAGI come from the germline V gene (reference sequence). The CDR3 loop spans 15 amino acids. Trimming took off 0 bases at V and 2 bases at J, with 11 bases between the two ends. This CDR3 is CASSYSRTPPYEQYF. The DNA for the CDR3 is TGTGCCAGCAGTTACTCGAGGACACCTCCCTACGAGCAGTACTTC.

This clone has only one observation. The V call is TRBV28, the J call TRBJ1-4, with 7 bases identical to TRBD1. Germline V gives CDR1 MDHEN, CDR2 SYDVKM. Trimming cost V 5 bases and J 4 bases; bases outside gene matches: 13. The CDR3 length is 17 residues. Here the CDR3 DNA reads TGTGCCAGCAGTCCTCTCGCAGGGGGTGGGGGTAATGAAAAACTGTTTTTT. Translation gives CASSPLAGGGGNEKLFF.

CDR3 amino acids: CASRHGHQLVNYGYTF. The DNA for the CDR3 is TGTGCCAGTAGACATGGACACCAGCTTGTCAACTATGGCTACACCTTC. The chain uses TRBV19 and TRBJ1-2, with D possibly matching TRBD1 (5 bases). This CDR3 is 16 amino acids long. V was trimmed by 6 bases and J by 2 bases, leaving 19 bases between them. Germline CDR1 is LNHDA and CDR2 is SQIVND (reference sequence).

The chain recombines TRBV5-6 with TRBJ2-7, with unresolved D. The germline V and J ends were trimmed by 4 bases and 3 bases, with 5 bases remaining between them. The CDR3 is 11 residues long. Germline values: CDR1 SGHDT, CDR2 YYEEEE. This chain's CDR3 is CASSLNYEQYF. The CDR3 DNA is TGTGCCAGCAGCCTGAACTACGAGCAGTACTTC.

The chain carries TRBV30 and TRBJ2-7; 10 nucleotides match TRBD2. After removal of 5 bases from V and 3 bases from J, the junction contained 4 bases not matched to a gene. In germline, CDR1 is GTSNPN, CDR2 SVGIG (reference sequence). This CDR3 has 13 amino acids. CDR3 DNA sequence: TGTGCCTGGGGTCTAGCGGGAGACTACGAGCAGTACTTC. Residues: CAWGLAGDYEQYF. Using reference TRBV30 and TRBJ2-7 for the parts outside the CDR3, the full variable domain is SQTIHQWPATLVQPVGSPLSLECTVEGTSNPNLYWYRQAAGRGLQLLFYSVGIGQISSEVPQNLSASRPQDRQFILSSKKLLLSDSGFYLCAWGLAGDYEQYFGPGTRLTVT.

This clone has just a few counts. V is TRBV20-1 and J is TRBJ1-1; no clear D gene. Germline CDR1 DFQATT, CDR2 SNEGSKA (reference sequence). The CDR3 length is 11 residues. The CDR3 DNA follows: TGCAGCGCGAGAGACGATCCTCGGGCTTTCTTT. As protein: CSARDDPRAFF.

V is TRBV18 and J is TRBJ1-2; D not certain. Trimming took 0 bases from V and 0 from J, leaving 8 bases between them. This CDR3 has 15 amino acids. Looked up from germline, CDR1 is KGHSH and CDR2 is LQKENI. As DNA, the CDR3 is TGTGCCAGCTCACCACCGCAACCGACTAACTATGGCTACACCTTC. This gives the protein CASSPPQPTNYGYTF.

The chain is built from TRBV5-5 and TRBJ2-1; no clear D gene. The V gene's germline CDR1 is SGHKS and CDR2 YYEKEE (reference sequence). The CDR3 totals 15 residues. V gave up 1 base and J gave up 0 bases, with 8 bases separating them. The CDR3 region has the DNA TGTGCCAGCAGCTTGCACGGTGGCTCCTACAATGAGCAGTTCTTC. Encoded protein: CASSLHGGSYNEQFF.

In DNA form, the CDR3 reads TGTGCCAGCTCACCAGGGGAGAGTAGCACAGATACGCAGTATTTT. It is translated as CASSPGESSTDTQYF. J is TRBJ2-3 and V is TRBV18; D is perhaps TRBD2 (5 bases). V was trimmed by 2 bases and J by 0 bases, leaving 9 bases between them. Germline lookup yields CDR1 KGHSH and CDR2 LQKENI. The CDR3 length is 15 residues.

The sample holds a few counts of this clone. This chain joins TRBV10-3 and TRBJ1-1, with D maybe TRBD1 (5 bases). In germline, CDR1 is ENHRY, CDR2 SYGVKD. The CDR3 sequence is 15 residues long. V shed 7 bases and J shed 2 bases, with 17 bases lying between them. The CDR3 spells CAIKNSGVGNTEAFF. In nucleotides, the CDR3 is TGTGCCATCAAAAATTCGGGGGTCGGCAACACTGAAGCTTTCTTT.

CDR3: CASSPPLGSQPQHF. As DNA, the CDR3 is TGTGCCAGCAGTCCGCCCCTCGGGAGTCAGCCCCAGCATTTT. The rearrangement joins TRBV28 to TRBJ1-5; D uncertain. There are 14 residues in the CDR3. Germline V CDR1 and CDR2: MDHEN, SYDVKM. V shed 5 bases and J shed 6 bases, with 14 bases lying between them.